Listed below are T cell receptor beta chains from one sample, sequenced in a study of T-cell memory formation after mild COVID-19. TCRdb independently ran MiXCR on the 5' RACE reads; one entry per CDR3 protein. The sample includes some 290,000 distinct CDR3 sequences, around 15% seen only once; the top ten take around 23%. The sequenced material came from PBMCs or a T cell subset sorted from them (not recorded which). The receptors shown here come from a man aged 18 to 29 who had mild COVID-19 (a few samples of this study predate the infection). Cell type and time point are not known. CDR3s include the opening cysteine and the closing phenylalanine or tryptophan. The order of the fields is V gene, J gene, clone size, D gene, CDR3 protein, CDR3 DNA. D genes are given only for firm matches. The size entry is marked missing in some rows and otherwise reads once, few, many or a size class.

v_gene: TRBV12-3/TRBV12-4; j_gene: TRBJ1-2; abundance: few; d_gene: .; CDR3aa: CASSGGGYGYTF; CDR3nt: TGTGCCAGCAGTGGGGGAGGTTACGGCTACACCTTC
v_gene: TRBV5-8; j_gene: TRBJ2-7; abundance: .; d_gene: .; CDR3aa: CASSSYRSSYEQYF; CDR3nt: TGTGCCAGCAGTTCCTACAGGAGCTCCTACGAGCAGTACTTC
v_gene: TRBV12-3/TRBV12-4; j_gene: TRBJ2-1; abundance: .; d_gene: .; CDR3aa: CASRRVDEQFF; CDR3nt: TGTGCCAGCAGACGAGTCGATGAGCAGTTCTTC
v_gene: TRBV4-3; j_gene: TRBJ1-1; abundance: .; d_gene: .; CDR3aa: CASSQVVSNTEAFF; CDR3nt: TGCGCCAGCAGCCAAGTGGTGTCAAACACTGAAGCTTTCTTT
v_gene: TRBV6-5; j_gene: TRBJ2-7; abundance: few; d_gene: .; CDR3aa: CASSFSGTLQYF; CDR3nt: TGTGCCAGCAGTTTTTCCGGGACTTTGCAGTACTTC
v_gene: TRBV7-3; j_gene: TRBJ2-3; abundance: .; d_gene: TRBD2; CDR3aa: CASSDQRGGRGTDTQYF; CDR3nt: TGTGCCAGCAGCGACCAGCGGGGGGGCCGGGGAACAGATACGCAGTATTTT
v_gene: TRBV6-2/TRBV6-3; j_gene: TRBJ1-6; abundance: few; d_gene: .; CDR3aa: CASSKEPTPPLHF; CDR3nt: TGTGCCAGCAGTAAAGAACCAACACCACCCCTCCACTTT
v_gene: TRBV5-1; j_gene: TRBJ2-3; abundance: .; d_gene: .; CDR3aa: CASSLGRSRSADTQYF; CDR3nt: TGCGCCAGCAGCTTGGGAAGGTCCAGGTCCGCAGATACGCAGTATTTT
v_gene: TRBV2; j_gene: TRBJ2-7; abundance: few; d_gene: TRBD1; CDR3aa: CASAEQGASYEQYF; CDR3nt: TGTGCCAGCGCTGAACAGGGGGCCTCCTACGAGCAGTACTTC
v_gene: TRBV5-1; j_gene: TRBJ1-1; abundance: many; d_gene: .; CDR3aa: CASSWTLGTEAFF; CDR3nt: TGCGCCAGCAGCTGGACATTAGGCACTGAAGCTTTCTTT
v_gene: TRBV4-1; j_gene: TRBJ1-4; abundance: many; d_gene: .; CDR3aa: CASSLGGGINEKLFF; CDR3nt: TGCGCCAGCAGCCTAGGGGGAGGAATAAATGAAAAACTGTTTTTT
v_gene: TRBV14; j_gene: TRBJ2-2; abundance: .; d_gene: .; CDR3aa: CATQDRAFTGELFF; CDR3nt: TGTGCCACGCAAGACAGAGCCTTCACCGGGGAGCTGTTTTTT
v_gene: TRBV7-6; j_gene: TRBJ2-5; abundance: .; d_gene: TRBD2; CDR3aa: CASTIAGVETQYF; CDR3nt: TGTGCCAGCACCATAGCGGGGGTTGAGACCCAGTACTTC
v_gene: TRBV5-1; j_gene: TRBJ2-2; abundance: few; d_gene: .; CDR3aa: CASSWILTLNTGELFF; CDR3nt: TGCGCCAGCAGCTGGATCCTCACACTGAACACCGGGGAGCTGTTTTTT
v_gene: TRBV30; j_gene: TRBJ2-1; abundance: .; d_gene: TRBD2; CDR3aa: CAFASGGALSNEQFF; CDR3nt: TGTGCCTTCGCCAGCGGGGGGGCCCTGAGCAATGAGCAGTTCTTC
v_gene: TRBV29-1; j_gene: TRBJ1-2; abundance: .; d_gene: .; CDR3aa: CSVDMDSANYGYTF; CDR3nt: TGCAGCGTTGATATGGACAGCGCTAACTATGGCTACACCTTC
v_gene: TRBV6-2/TRBV6-3; j_gene: TRBJ2-3; abundance: .; d_gene: .; CDR3aa: CASIPASGTDTQYF; CDR3nt: TGTGCCAGCATTCCGGCTAGCGGCACAGATACGCAGTATTTT
v_gene: TRBV11-2; j_gene: TRBJ1-4; abundance: .; d_gene: .; CDR3aa: CASSFQGWRREQTNEKLFF; CDR3nt: TGTGCCAGCAGCTTCCAGGGTTGGCGCAGGGAGCAAACTAATGAAAAACTGTTTTTT
v_gene: TRBV20-1; j_gene: TRBJ2-5; abundance: .; d_gene: .; CDR3aa: CSARAPRGATETQYF; CDR3nt: TGCAGTGCTAGAGCCCCCAGGGGAGCGACGGAGACCCAGTACTTC
v_gene: TRBV15; j_gene: TRBJ2-7; abundance: .; d_gene: .; CDR3aa: CATSRDPSYEQYF; CDR3nt: TGTGCCACCAGCAGAGATCCTAGCTACGAGCAGTACTTC
v_gene: TRBV10-3; j_gene: TRBJ2-7; abundance: few; d_gene: .; CDR3aa: CAISDNVSYEQYF; CDR3nt: TGTGCCATCAGTGATAATGTCTCCTACGAGCAGTACTTC
v_gene: TRBV25-1; j_gene: TRBJ1-2; abundance: few; d_gene: .; CDR3aa: CASSDLHGAGGGAGYGYTF; CDR3nt: TGTGCCAGCAGTGATCTACATGGGGCTGGGGGAGGTGCAGGCTATGGCTACACCTTC
v_gene: TRBV4-1; j_gene: TRBJ1-2; abundance: .; d_gene: .; CDR3aa: CASSLPLGGEGYGYTF; CDR3nt: TGCGCCAGCAGCCTCCCGTTGGGGGGCGAAGGCTATGGCTACACCTTC
v_gene: TRBV6-1; j_gene: TRBJ1-2; abundance: .; d_gene: .; CDR3aa: CASSRVVREGVANYGYTF; CDR3nt: TGTGCCAGCAGCCGGGTTGTAAGGGAAGGGGTCGCTAACTATGGCTACACCTTC
v_gene: TRBV12-3/TRBV12-4; j_gene: TRBJ2-7; abundance: .; d_gene: .; CDR3aa: CASSFDSNEQYF; CDR3nt: TGTGCCAGCAGTTTCGACAGTAACGAGCAGTACTTC
v_gene: TRBV7-9; j_gene: TRBJ1-2; abundance: few; d_gene: .; CDR3aa: CASSLVGQLGYTF; CDR3nt: TGTGCCAGCAGCTTAGTAGGTCAGCTTGGCTACACCTTC
v_gene: TRBV2; j_gene: TRBJ2-5; abundance: few; d_gene: .; CDR3aa: CASSEIDVERKYF; CDR3nt: TGTGCCAGCAGTGAAATCGATGTGGAGAGGAAGTACTTC
v_gene: TRBV7-9; j_gene: TRBJ2-3; abundance: few; d_gene: .; CDR3aa: CASSLVGTARDTQYF; CDR3nt: TGTGCCAGCAGCTTAGTGGGTACTGCGAGAGATACGCAGTATTTT
v_gene: TRBV29-1; j_gene: TRBJ2-3; abundance: .; d_gene: .; CDR3aa: CSVDLLTQYF; CDR3nt: TGCAGCGTTGATCTTCTTACGCAGTATTTT
v_gene: TRBV20-1; j_gene: TRBJ2-1; abundance: .; d_gene: .; CDR3aa: CSAETNYNEQFF; CDR3nt: TGCAGTGCGGAAACCAATTACAATGAGCAGTTCTTC
v_gene: TRBV6-6; j_gene: TRBJ1-1; abundance: .; d_gene: TRBD1; CDR3aa: CASSSSSRQGSFF; CDR3nt: TGTGCCAGCAGTTCCTCATCCCGACAGGGCTCTTTCTTT
v_gene: TRBV2; j_gene: TRBJ2-5; abundance: few; d_gene: TRBD1; CDR3aa: CASSGTGGPETQYF; CDR3nt: TGTGCCAGCAGTGGGACAGGGGGACCAGAGACCCAGTACTTC
v_gene: TRBV6-5; j_gene: TRBJ1-5; abundance: .; d_gene: .; CDR3aa: CASSYSGDQPQHF; CDR3nt: TGTGCCAGCAGTTACTCGGGGGATCAGCCCCAGCATTTT
v_gene: TRBV10-3; j_gene: TRBJ2-2; abundance: .; d_gene: .; CDR3aa: CAIGGTGPVELFF; CDR3nt: TGTGCCATCGGGGGCACAGGACCGGTGGAGCTGTTTTTT
v_gene: TRBV2; j_gene: TRBJ2-5; abundance: few; d_gene: .; CDR3aa: CASSEGSFVGQETQYF; CDR3nt: TGTGCCAGCAGTGAGGGCTCTTTCGTGGGTCAAGAGACCCAGTACTTC
v_gene: TRBV5-1; j_gene: TRBJ2-7; abundance: .; d_gene: .; CDR3aa: CASSSYRATRDYEQYF; CDR3nt: TGCGCCAGCAGCTCGTACCGGGCCACTCGTGACTACGAGCAGTACTTC
v_gene: TRBV19; j_gene: TRBJ2-5; abundance: few; d_gene: TRBD2; CDR3aa: CASSLERGQETQYF; CDR3nt: TGTGCCAGTAGTCTAGAGCGGGGTCAAGAGACCCAGTACTTC
v_gene: TRBV7-6; j_gene: TRBJ2-3; abundance: .; d_gene: .; CDR3aa: CASSLEYRSGTDTQYF; CDR3nt: TGTGCCAGCAGCTTAGAATACAGGTCCGGCACAGATACGCAGTATTTT
v_gene: TRBV27; j_gene: TRBJ1-1; abundance: .; d_gene: TRBD1; CDR3aa: CASSEGGLGAFF; CDR3nt: TGTGCCAGCAGCGAAGGGGGCTTGGGAGCTTTCTTT
v_gene: TRBV7-3; j_gene: TRBJ2-1; abundance: .; d_gene: .; CDR3aa: CASSLETGNEQFF; CDR3nt: TGTGCCAGCAGCTTGGAGACAGGAAATGAGCAGTTCTTC
v_gene: TRBV7-2; j_gene: TRBJ1-2; abundance: few; d_gene: .; CDR3aa: CASSSQGWYGYTF; CDR3nt: TGTGCCAGCAGCTCCCAGGGTTGGTATGGCTACACCTTC
v_gene: TRBV7-3; j_gene: TRBJ2-2; abundance: many; d_gene: .; CDR3aa: CASSPSGEELFF; CDR3nt: TGTGCCAGCAGCCCGAGTGGTGAGGAGCTGTTTTTT
v_gene: TRBV6-1; j_gene: TRBJ1-2; abundance: .; d_gene: .; CDR3aa: CASSARANYGYTF; CDR3nt: TGTGCCAGCAGCGCGAGGGCTAACTATGGCTACACCTTC
v_gene: TRBV9; j_gene: TRBJ2-3; abundance: .; d_gene: .; CDR3aa: CASSGSGSSTDTQYF; CDR3nt: TGTGCCAGCAGTGGAAGCGGGTCTAGCACAGATACGCAGTATTTT
v_gene: TRBV11-2; j_gene: TRBJ1-1; abundance: few; d_gene: .; CDR3aa: CASSLLYGNTEAFF; CDR3nt: TGTGCCAGCAGCTTATTGTACGGGAACACTGAAGCTTTCTTT
v_gene: TRBV7-3; j_gene: TRBJ2-3; abundance: few; d_gene: .; CDR3aa: CASSPTGDTQYF; CDR3nt: TGTGCCAGCAGCCCGACGGGGGATACGCAGTATTTT
v_gene: TRBV4-2; j_gene: TRBJ1-6; abundance: .; d_gene: TRBD1; CDR3aa: CASSQEWQGADNSPLHF; CDR3nt: TGTGCCAGCAGCCAAGAATGGCAGGGGGCGGATAATTCACCCCTCCACTTT
v_gene: TRBV12-3/TRBV12-4; j_gene: TRBJ2-2; abundance: .; d_gene: .; CDR3aa: CASRPTVAGELFF; CDR3nt: TGTGCCAGCAGACCCACAGTGGCCGGGGAGCTGTTTTTT
v_gene: TRBV29-1; j_gene: TRBJ2-5; abundance: many; d_gene: .; CDR3aa: CSVVQETQYF; CDR3nt: TGCAGCGTTGTACAAGAGACCCAGTACTTC
v_gene: TRBV7-9; j_gene: TRBJ2-7; abundance: .; d_gene: .; CDR3aa: CASSGDSAPPEQYF; CDR3nt: TGTGCCAGCAGCGGTGACAGTGCACCGCCCGAGCAGTACTTC
v_gene: TRBV5-1; j_gene: TRBJ1-6; abundance: .; d_gene: TRBD1; CDR3aa: CASSPQGAVNSPLHF; CDR3nt: TGCGCCAGCAGTCCTCAGGGGGCAGTGAATTCACCCCTCCACTTT
v_gene: TRBV7-2; j_gene: TRBJ1-1; abundance: .; d_gene: TRBD1; CDR3aa: CASSVGGWGTEAFF; CDR3nt: TGTGCCAGCAGCGTAGGGGGCTGGGGCACTGAAGCTTTCTTT
v_gene: TRBV12-3/TRBV12-4; j_gene: TRBJ1-4; abundance: .; d_gene: .; CDR3aa: CASSLRGYEKLFF; CDR3nt: TGTGCCAGCAGTTTACGGGGCTACGAAAAACTGTTTTTT
v_gene: TRBV10-2; j_gene: TRBJ1-2; abundance: .; d_gene: .; CDR3aa: CASSEIGFYGYTF; CDR3nt: TGCGCCAGCAGTGAAATAGGATTCTATGGCTACACCTTC
v_gene: TRBV9; j_gene: TRBJ2-1; abundance: medium-sized; d_gene: .; CDR3aa: CASSGMTSEQFF; CDR3nt: TGTGCCAGCAGCGGGATGACTTCCGAGCAGTTCTTC
v_gene: TRBV4-3; j_gene: TRBJ2-2; abundance: .; d_gene: .; CDR3aa: CASSQSNSGGTLNTGELFF; CDR3nt: TGCGCCAGCAGCCAGTCTAATAGCGGTGGGACTTTGAACACCGGGGAGCTGTTTTTT
v_gene: TRBV28; j_gene: TRBJ2-1; abundance: .; d_gene: TRBD1; CDR3aa: CASSSPGQGIYNEQFF; CDR3nt: TGTGCCAGCAGTTCACCGGGACAGGGTATCTACAATGAGCAGTTCTTC
v_gene: TRBV12-3/TRBV12-4; j_gene: TRBJ1-1; abundance: many; d_gene: .; CDR3aa: CASSSSDTNTEAFF; CDR3nt: TGTGCCAGCAGTTCCTCGGACACCAACACTGAAGCTTTCTTT